This T cell receptor (beta chain) derives from a study of blood T cell repertoires in COVID-19. It was during active infection that Seattle patients were enrolled and then longitudinally followed. This clone has a count of ten or more. This CDR3 has 14 amino acids. V dropped 4 bases and J dropped 1 base, with 9 bases sitting between them. CDR1 and CDR2 (germline): SGHDT, YYEEEE. In the authors' methods: Amplification with reference gene primers provided the estimates of nucleated cell counts. Produced via immunoSEQ multiplex PCR; TCRdb's table is partial and in-frame only. The V and J calls and clone size were taken over from that table, and D and trimming were inferred from the DNA. The sample holds 250,000 to 350,000 clones, about 85% seen once.

The chain recombines TRBV5-6 with TRBJ1-5; D is perhaps TRBD1 (5 bases). The receptor was derived from a human donor with COVID-19, enrolled during active disease. The donor label of this sample is uncertain. The sample was peripheral blood. The DNA of the CDR3 is TGTGCCAGCAGCGGGGGGGACAGCAATCAGCCCCAGCATTTT. Protein: CASSGGDSNQPQHF.